What follows are 24 T cell receptor beta chains derived from one specimen sequenced in a study of a mutant IDH1 vaccine in newly diagnosed glioma. These receptors have no known antigen. The time point: week 5, during vaccination. Alongside topical imiquimod, each dose of vaccine comprised 300 ug of mutant IDH1 20-mer peptide. The table came from immunoSEQ multiplex PCR; TCRdb's copy has only in-frame clones and leaves some out. Among 40,000 to 60,000 clones listed, just under 80% were seen once. The sequenced sample was PBMCs, obtained from a glioma patient whose treatment included an IDH1 peptide vaccine. These receptors all stem from a woman in her thirties or forties with glioma.

The table lists this clone with a few counts. The chain uses TRBV25-1 and TRBJ2-2; 11 bases match TRBD2. From germline, CDR1 is MGHDK and CDR2 SYGVNS. There are 17 residues in the CDR3. J gave up 2 bases and V 3 bases, and 5 bases lay outside the gene matches. Written as DNA, the CDR3 is TGTGCCAGCAGTGATCGGCTAGCGGGGGGAAACACCGGGGAGCTGTTTTTT. This sequence encodes CASSDRLAGGNTGELFF.

The rearrangement links TRBV6-1 to TRBJ1-1, with D hard to call. The V end was cut by 6 bases, the J end by 3 bases, with 5 bases between. The CDR3 length is 11 residues. Germline CDR1 is MNHNS and CDR2 is SASEGT. The CDR3 DNA reads as TGTGCCAGCAGCGTTTACACTGAAGCTTTCTTT. Its protein is CASSVYTEAFF.

This clone appeared a few times. The chain is built from TRBV7-9 and TRBJ1-4, with a weak D call TRBD1 (6 bases). Trimming cost V 3 bases and J 2 bases, with 13 bases left between them. The length of the CDR3 is 16 residues. Germline lookup yields CDR1 SEHNR and CDR2 FQNEAQ (reference sequence). The CDR3 sequence: CASSFGLGATNEKLFF. The CDR3 bases are TGTGCCAGCAGCTTTGGTCTGGGGGCTACTAATGAAAAACTGTTTTTT.

This clone has more than one count but fewer than ten. The CDR3 DNA reads TGTGCCAGCAGTTTAAAATTTGGAAAACTGTTTTTT. It yields the protein CASSLKFGKLFF. The chain links TRBV6-5 to TRBJ1-4, with unresolved D. Trimming shortened V by 4 bases and J by 10 bases, and 10 bases separated the two germline ends. Germline lookup yields CDR1 MNHEY and CDR2 SVGAGI. This CDR3 region has 12 residues.

The rearrangement links TRBV18 to TRBJ2-4; TRBD1 or TRBD2 may be the D gene (6 bases each). CDR3 length equals 13 residues. Germline loops: CDR1 KGHSH, CDR2 LQKENI. The V end was cut by 2 bases, the J end by 9 bases, with 11 bases between. DNA of the CDR3: TGTGCCAGCTCACCAGAGAAGGGGGGCATTCAGTACTTC. Translating gives CASSPEKGGIQYF.

J is TRBJ1-1 and V is TRBV7-8; TRBD1 is a possible D gene (6 bases). V shed 2 bases and J shed 0 bases, with 19 bases lying between them. The germline gives CDR1 SGHVS, CDR2 FQNEAQ. This CDR3 spans 18 amino acids. The DNA for the CDR3 is TGTGCCAGCAGCTTAAGAGCGGGGACACGGGGAATGAACACTGAAGCTTTCTTT. Translating gives CASSLRAGTRGMNTEAFF.

The J gene is TRBJ2-3, the V gene TRBV5-4, with 8 nucleotides matching TRBD1. V was clipped by 4 bases and J by 3 bases; unmatched bases: 7. CDR3 length: 15 amino acids. In germline, CDR1 is SGHNT, CDR2 YYREEE (reference sequence). The CDR3 here is CASSPGQGRTDTQYF. CDR3 coding DNA: TGTGCCAGCAGCCCCGGACAGGGACGGACAGATACGCAGTATTTT.

The chain couples TRBV19 to TRBJ1-1; maybe TRBD1 (6 bases). CDR3 length: 13 residues. Germline V gives CDR1 LNHDA, CDR2 SQIVND (reference sequence). V shed 7 bases and J shed 1 base, with 10 bases lying between them. CDR3 in amino acids: CASTGVWNTEAFF. DNA of the CDR3: TGTGCCAGTACAGGGGTTTGGAACACTGAAGCTTTCTTT.

The chain carries TRBV6-1 and TRBJ2-3, with D hard to call. The germline CDR1 and CDR2 sequences are MNHNS and SASEGT. V was cut by 4 bases and J by 5 bases, with 7 bases left in between. The length of the CDR3 is 12 residues. DNA for the CDR3: TGTGCCAGCAGTGGGCAATTAGATACGCAGTATTTT. Encoded protein: CASSGQLDTQYF.

This clone is medium-sized within its sample. The rearrangement uses TRBV6-1 and TRBJ1-4; no firm D call. V was pared by 10 bases and J by 8 bases, with 17 bases between. Germline lookup yields CDR1 MNHNS and CDR2 SASEGT. The CDR3 runs to 13 residues. CDR3 amino acids: CATELRRREKLFF. CDR3 bases: TGTGCCACCGAGCTTCGGAGGAGGGAAAAACTGTTTTTT.

The chain uses TRBV2 and TRBJ1-2; D call uncertain. Trimming shortened V by 3 bases and J by 4 bases, and 6 bases separated the two germline ends. The CDR3 runs 12 residues. CDR1 and CDR2 from the germline V gene are SNHLY and FYNNEI. CDR3 protein: CASSEEGYGYTF. CDR3 in DNA: TGTGCCAGCAGTGAGGAGGGCTATGGCTACACCTTC.

The chain combines TRBV25-1 with TRBJ2-5; D is perhaps TRBD1 or TRBD2 (5 bases each). Trimming stripped 2 bases from V and 7 bases from J, with 17 bases between. CDR3 length: 15 residues. Germline V gene lookup returns CDR1 MGHDK and CDR2 SYGVNS. The CDR3 nucleotides are TGTGCCAGCAGTGAAGGAGGTGAACGGCAGGGGACCCAGTACTTC. Translation gives CASSEGGERQGTQYF.

This rearrangement joins TRBV7-3 to TRBJ2-7; a weak D match, TRBD1 (5 bases). The CDR3 is 11 residues long. Germline CDR1 SGHTA, CDR2 FQGTGA. V lost 4 bases and J lost 7, with 8 bases in between. The CDR3 region has the DNA TGTGCCAGCAGCTCCGGACAAGAGCAGTACTTC. Translated: CASSSGQEQYF.

The chain recombines TRBV7-2 with TRBJ2-1, with 11 bases matching TRBD2. This CDR3 has 16 amino acids. Germline CDR1 is SGHTA and CDR2 is FQGNSA. Unmatched junction bases numbered 7, after V lost 1 base and J lost 8 bases. The CDR3 region has the DNA TGTGCCAGCAGCTTAGTTTCTAGCGGGGGGTGGGATGAGCAGTTCTTC. This encodes CASSLVSSGGWDEQFF.

The V gene is TRBV5-1, the J gene TRBJ1-1; weak D call: TRBD1 (5 bases). Germline lookup yields CDR1 SGHRS and CDR2 YFSETQ. Trimming pared 5 bases from V and 7 bases from J, leaving 21 bases between. CDR3 length: 15 amino acids. This CDR3 is CASRTGTVGAGEAFF. The CDR3 DNA is TGCGCCAGCAGAACCGGGACCGTCGGAGCCGGTGAAGCTTTCTTT.

This clone was picked up a small number of times. The gene calls are TRBV5-5 and TRBJ1-1; D is unclear. This CDR3 region has 15 residues. V lost 4 bases to trimming and J lost 3 bases, with 16 bases between them. CDR1 is SGHKS, CDR2 YYEKEE, per germline (reference sequence). CDR3 coding DNA: TGTGCCAGCAGCCCAAGGGTTAGCGTGGACACTGAAGCTTTCTTT. Amino acids: CASSPRVSVDTEAFF.

In its sample, this clone was seen a few times. The rearrangement joins TRBV6-5 to TRBJ1-6; 8 bases match TRBD1. CDR1 MNHEY and CDR2 SVGAGI come from the germline V gene. The CDR3 totals 15 residues. The ends lost 5 bases at V and 7 bases at J; junction bases unmatched: 7. CDR3: CASSAQGAGNSPLHF. The CDR3 DNA follows: TGTGCCAGCAGTGCCCAGGGGGCTGGGAATTCACCCCTCCACTTT.

The chain has TRBV6-5 and TRBJ1-3; possible D gene TRBD1, 5 bases. Germline V gene lookup returns CDR1 MNHEY and CDR2 SVGAGI. This CDR3 is built from 14 residues. The V end was cut by 0 bases, the J end by 2 bases, with 5 bases between. CDR3 DNA: TGTGCCAGCAGTTACTCGGGGCCTGGAAACACCATATATTTT. This codes for CASSYSGPGNTIYF.

This clone was counted a single time. V gene TRBV9 combines with J gene TRBJ1-2; D may be TRBD1 (5 bases). The CDR3 consists of 14 residues. The germline V gene has CDR1 SGDLS and CDR2 YYNGEE. The V and J ends lost 4 bases and 3 bases respectively, with 13 bases between them. CDR3 region: CASSPQRDDYGYTF. The CDR3 nucleotides read TGTGCCAGCAGCCCCCAAAGGGACGACTATGGCTACACCTTC.

The chain is built from TRBV7-9 and TRBJ2-7, with D tentatively TRBD2 (5 bases). Looked up from germline, CDR1 is SEHNR and CDR2 is FQNEAQ (reference sequence). The germline V and J ends were trimmed by 3 bases and 0 bases, with 6 bases remaining between them. This CDR3 has 13 amino acids. The CDR3 DNA reads TGTGCCAGCAGCTTTACTAGCTCCTACGAGCAGTACTTC. Translation gives CASSFTSSYEQYF.

The chain carries TRBV20-1 and TRBJ1-2; D call uncertain. The germline gives CDR1 DFQATT, CDR2 SNEGSKA (reference sequence). V lost 6 bases, J lost 8 bases, and 13 bases lay in between. This CDR3 comprises 11 residues. The CDR3 loop is CSAIGPWGYTF. CDR3 DNA sequence: TGCAGTGCAATCGGACCGTGGGGCTACACCTTC.

The V and J genes are TRBV30 and TRBJ1-5, with D tentatively TRBD1 (5 bases). Germline CDR1 and CDR2: GTSNPN and SVGIG (reference sequence). V was trimmed by 5 bases and J by 3 bases, leaving 11 bases between them. The CDR3 spans 13 residues. As DNA, the CDR3 is TGTGCCTGGGAGCAGGGAAACAATCAGCCCCAGCATTTT. This encodes CAWEQGNNQPQHF.

The J gene is TRBJ1-2, the V gene TRBV6-5, with TRBD1 matching over 7 bases. Germline lookup yields CDR1 MNHEY and CDR2 SVGAGI. This CDR3 is built from 14 residues. J lost 10 bases, V lost 6 bases, and 14 bases had no gene match. CDR3 DNA sequence: TGTGCCAGCAGCCTGGACAGGAAAAGCCTCGACTACACCTTC. Encoded protein: CASSLDRKSLDYTF.

The CDR3 region is CASSLVSGGNQPQHF. As DNA, the CDR3 is TGTGCCAGCAGCTTAGTTAGCGGGGGCAATCAGCCCCAGCATTTT. This chain connects TRBV7-2 to TRBJ1-5; D call uncertain. The CDR3 has 15 residues. Germline CDR1 is SGHTA and CDR2 is FQGNSA. The V and J ends lost 1 base and 2 bases respectively, with 9 bases between them.